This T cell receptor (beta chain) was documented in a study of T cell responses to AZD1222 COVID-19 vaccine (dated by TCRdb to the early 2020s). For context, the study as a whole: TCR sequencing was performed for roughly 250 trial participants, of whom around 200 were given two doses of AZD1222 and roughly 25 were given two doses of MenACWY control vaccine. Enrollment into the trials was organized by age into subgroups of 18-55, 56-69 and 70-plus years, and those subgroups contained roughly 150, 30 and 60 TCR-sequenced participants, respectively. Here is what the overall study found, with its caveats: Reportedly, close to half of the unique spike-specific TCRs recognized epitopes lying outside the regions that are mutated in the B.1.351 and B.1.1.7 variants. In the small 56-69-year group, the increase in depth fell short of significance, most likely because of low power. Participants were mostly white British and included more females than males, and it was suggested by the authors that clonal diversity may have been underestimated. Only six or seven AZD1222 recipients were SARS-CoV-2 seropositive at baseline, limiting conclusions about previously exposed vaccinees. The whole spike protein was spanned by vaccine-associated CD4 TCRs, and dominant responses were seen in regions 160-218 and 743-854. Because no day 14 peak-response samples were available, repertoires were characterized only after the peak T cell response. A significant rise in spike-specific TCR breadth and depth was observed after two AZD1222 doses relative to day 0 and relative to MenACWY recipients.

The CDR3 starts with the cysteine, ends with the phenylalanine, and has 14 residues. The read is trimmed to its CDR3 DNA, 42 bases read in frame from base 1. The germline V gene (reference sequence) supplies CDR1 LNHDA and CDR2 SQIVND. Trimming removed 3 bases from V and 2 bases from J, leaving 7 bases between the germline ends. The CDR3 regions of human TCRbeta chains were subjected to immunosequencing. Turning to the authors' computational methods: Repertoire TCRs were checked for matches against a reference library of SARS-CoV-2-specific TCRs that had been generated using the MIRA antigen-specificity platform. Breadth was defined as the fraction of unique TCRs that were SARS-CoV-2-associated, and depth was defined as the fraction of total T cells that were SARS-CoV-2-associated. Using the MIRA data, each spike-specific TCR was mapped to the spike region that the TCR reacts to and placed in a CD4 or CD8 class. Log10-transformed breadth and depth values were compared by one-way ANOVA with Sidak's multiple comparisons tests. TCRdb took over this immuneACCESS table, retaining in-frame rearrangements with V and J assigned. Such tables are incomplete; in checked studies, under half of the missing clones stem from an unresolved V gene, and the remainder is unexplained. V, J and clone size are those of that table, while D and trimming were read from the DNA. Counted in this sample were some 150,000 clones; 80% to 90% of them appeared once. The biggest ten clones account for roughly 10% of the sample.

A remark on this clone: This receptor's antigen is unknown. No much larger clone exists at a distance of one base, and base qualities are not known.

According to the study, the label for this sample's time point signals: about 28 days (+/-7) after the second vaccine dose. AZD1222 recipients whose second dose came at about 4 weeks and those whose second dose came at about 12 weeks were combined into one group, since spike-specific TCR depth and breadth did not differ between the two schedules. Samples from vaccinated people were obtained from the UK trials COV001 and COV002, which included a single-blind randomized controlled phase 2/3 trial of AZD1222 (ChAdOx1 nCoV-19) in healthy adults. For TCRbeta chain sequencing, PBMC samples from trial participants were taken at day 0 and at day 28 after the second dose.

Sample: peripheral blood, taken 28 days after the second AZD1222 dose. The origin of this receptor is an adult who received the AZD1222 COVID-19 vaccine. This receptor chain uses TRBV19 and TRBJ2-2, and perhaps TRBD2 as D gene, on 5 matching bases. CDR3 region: CASSMLANTGELFF. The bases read TGTGCCAGTAGTATGCTAGCCAACACCGGGGAGCTGTTTTTT.